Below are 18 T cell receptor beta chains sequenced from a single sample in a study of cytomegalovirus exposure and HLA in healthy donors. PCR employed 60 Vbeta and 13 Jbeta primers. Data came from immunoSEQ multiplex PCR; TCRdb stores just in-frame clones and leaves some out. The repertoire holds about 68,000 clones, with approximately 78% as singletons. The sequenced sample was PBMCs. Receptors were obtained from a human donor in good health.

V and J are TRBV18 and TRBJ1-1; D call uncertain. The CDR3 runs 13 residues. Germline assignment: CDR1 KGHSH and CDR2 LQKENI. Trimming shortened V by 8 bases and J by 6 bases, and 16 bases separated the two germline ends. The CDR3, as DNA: TGTGCCAGCCCCTACTTGAGCTCATCTGAAGCTTTCTTT. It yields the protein CASPYLSSSEAFF. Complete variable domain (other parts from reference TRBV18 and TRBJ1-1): NAGVMQNPRHLVRRRGQEARLRCSPMKGHSHVYWYRQLPEEGLKFMVYLQKENIIDESGMPKERFSAEFPKEGPSILRIQQVVRGDSAAYFCASPYLSSSEAFFGQGTRLTVV.

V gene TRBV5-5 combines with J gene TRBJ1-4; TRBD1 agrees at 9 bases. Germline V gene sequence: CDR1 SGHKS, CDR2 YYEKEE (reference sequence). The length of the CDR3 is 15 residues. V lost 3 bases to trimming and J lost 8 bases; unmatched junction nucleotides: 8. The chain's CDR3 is CASSSAGTGQEKLFF. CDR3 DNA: TGTGCCAGCAGCTCCGCCGGGACAGGGCAAGAAAAACTGTTTTTT.

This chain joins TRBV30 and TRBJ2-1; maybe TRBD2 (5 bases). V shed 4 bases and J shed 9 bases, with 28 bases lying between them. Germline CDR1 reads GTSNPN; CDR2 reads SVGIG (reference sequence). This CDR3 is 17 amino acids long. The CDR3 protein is CAWTRPGLAATRGEQFF. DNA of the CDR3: TGTGCCTGGACCAGACCTGGGCTAGCAGCCACCCGGGGTGAGCAGTTCTTC.

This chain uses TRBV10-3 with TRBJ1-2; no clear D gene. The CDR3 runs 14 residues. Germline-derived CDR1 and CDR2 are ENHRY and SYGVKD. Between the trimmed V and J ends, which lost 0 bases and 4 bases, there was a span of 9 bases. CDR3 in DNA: TGTGCCATCAGTGAGTCCGCTACGGGCTATGGCTACACCTTC. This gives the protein CAISESATGYGYTF.

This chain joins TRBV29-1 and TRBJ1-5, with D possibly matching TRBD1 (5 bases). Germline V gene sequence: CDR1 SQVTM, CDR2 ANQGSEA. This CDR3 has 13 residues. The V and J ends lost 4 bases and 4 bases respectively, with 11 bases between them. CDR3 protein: CSVGIGANQPQHF. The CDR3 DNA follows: TGCAGCGTTGGTATAGGGGCAAATCAGCCCCAGCATTTT.

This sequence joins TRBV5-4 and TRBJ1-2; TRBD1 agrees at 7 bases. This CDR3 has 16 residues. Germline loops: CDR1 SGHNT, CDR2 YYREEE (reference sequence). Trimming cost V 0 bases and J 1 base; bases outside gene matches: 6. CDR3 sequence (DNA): TGTGCCAGCAGCTTGGATCCAGGGGGTGTTAACTATGGCTACACCTTC. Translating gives CASSLDPGGVNYGYTF.

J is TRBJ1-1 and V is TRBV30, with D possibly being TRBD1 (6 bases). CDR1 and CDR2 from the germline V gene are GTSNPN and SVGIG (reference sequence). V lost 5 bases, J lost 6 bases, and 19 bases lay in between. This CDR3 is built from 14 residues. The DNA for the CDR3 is TGTGCCTGGGGGGACACCCCAAAGCACCCTGAAGCTTTCTTT. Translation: CAWGDTPKHPEAFF.

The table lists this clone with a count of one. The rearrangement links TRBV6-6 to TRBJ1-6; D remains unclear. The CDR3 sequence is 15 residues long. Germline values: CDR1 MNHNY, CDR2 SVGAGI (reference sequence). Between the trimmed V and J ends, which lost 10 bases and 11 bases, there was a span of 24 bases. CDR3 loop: CATKKEGQSGAPLHF. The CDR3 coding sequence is TGTGCCACCAAAAAGGAGGGCCAAAGCGGTGCACCCCTCCACTTT.

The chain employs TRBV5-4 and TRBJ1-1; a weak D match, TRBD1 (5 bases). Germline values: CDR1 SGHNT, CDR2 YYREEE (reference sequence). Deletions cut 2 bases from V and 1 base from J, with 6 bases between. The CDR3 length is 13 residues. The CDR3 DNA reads TGTGCCAGCAGCTTCACAGGGAACACTGAAGCTTTCTTT. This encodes CASSFTGNTEAFF.

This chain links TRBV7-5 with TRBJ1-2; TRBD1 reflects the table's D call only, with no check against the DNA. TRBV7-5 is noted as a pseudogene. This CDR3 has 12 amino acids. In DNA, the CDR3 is TGTGCCAGAGCCCCGGGACAGGGTGGCTACACCTTC. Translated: CARAPGQGGYTF.

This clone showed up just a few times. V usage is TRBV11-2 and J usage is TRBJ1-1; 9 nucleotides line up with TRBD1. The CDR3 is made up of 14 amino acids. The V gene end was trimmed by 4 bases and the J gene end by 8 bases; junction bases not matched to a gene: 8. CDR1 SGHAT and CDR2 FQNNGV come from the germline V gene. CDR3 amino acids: CASSSRTGVGEAFF. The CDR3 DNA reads TGTGCCAGCAGCTCTCGGACAGGGGTAGGGGAAGCTTTCTTT.

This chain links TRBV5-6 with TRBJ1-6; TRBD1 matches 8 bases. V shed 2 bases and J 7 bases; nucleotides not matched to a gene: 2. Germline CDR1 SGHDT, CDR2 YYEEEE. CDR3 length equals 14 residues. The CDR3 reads CASSFDRGNSPLHF. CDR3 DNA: TGTGCCAGCAGCTTCGACAGGGGAAATTCACCCCTCCACTTT.

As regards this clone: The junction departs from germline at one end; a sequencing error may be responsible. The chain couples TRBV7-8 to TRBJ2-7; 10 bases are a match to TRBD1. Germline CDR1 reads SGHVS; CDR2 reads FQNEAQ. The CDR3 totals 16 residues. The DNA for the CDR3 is TGTGCCAGCAGTTTAGCCGGGGGGACAGGGGTTCGCGAGCAGTACTTC. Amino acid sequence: CASSLAGGTGVREQYF.

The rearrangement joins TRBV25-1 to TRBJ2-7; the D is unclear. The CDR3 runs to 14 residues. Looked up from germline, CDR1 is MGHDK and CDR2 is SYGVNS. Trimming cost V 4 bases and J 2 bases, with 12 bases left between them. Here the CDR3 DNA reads TGTGCCAGCAGTGTGAGTGTTCCCCCCTACGAGCAGTACTTC. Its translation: CASSVSVPPYEQYF.

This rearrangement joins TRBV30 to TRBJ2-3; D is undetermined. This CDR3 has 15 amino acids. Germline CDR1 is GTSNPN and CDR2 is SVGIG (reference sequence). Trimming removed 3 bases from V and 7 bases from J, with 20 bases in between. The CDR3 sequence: CAWSPQLGNDHTQYF. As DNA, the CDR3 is TGTGCCTGGAGCCCACAGCTGGGTAACGATCATACGCAGTATTTT.

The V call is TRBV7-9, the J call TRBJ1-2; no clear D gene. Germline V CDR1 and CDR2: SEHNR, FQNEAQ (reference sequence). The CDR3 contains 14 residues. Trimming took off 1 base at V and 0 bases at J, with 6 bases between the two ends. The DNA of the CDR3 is TGTGCCAGCAGCTTAGGCAGGTCTAACTATGGCTACACCTTC. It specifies CASSLGRSNYGYTF.

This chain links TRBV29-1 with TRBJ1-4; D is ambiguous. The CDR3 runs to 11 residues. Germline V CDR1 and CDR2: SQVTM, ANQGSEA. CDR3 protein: CTGELGEKLFF. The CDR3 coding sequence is TGCACCGGGGAGTTGGGTGAAAAACTGTTTTTT. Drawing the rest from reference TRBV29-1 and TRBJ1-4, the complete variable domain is SAVISQKPSRDICQRGTSLTIQCQVDSQVTMMFWYRQQPGQSLTLIATANQGSEATYESGFVIDKFPISRPNLTFSTLTVSNMSPEDSSIYLCTGELGEKLFFGSGTQLSVL.

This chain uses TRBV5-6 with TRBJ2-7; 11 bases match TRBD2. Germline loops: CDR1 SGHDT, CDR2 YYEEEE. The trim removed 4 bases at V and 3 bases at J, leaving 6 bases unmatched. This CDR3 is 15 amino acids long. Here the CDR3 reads CASSRRTSGLYEQYF. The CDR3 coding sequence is TGTGCCAGCAGCAGACGGACTAGCGGGCTCTACGAGCAGTACTTC.